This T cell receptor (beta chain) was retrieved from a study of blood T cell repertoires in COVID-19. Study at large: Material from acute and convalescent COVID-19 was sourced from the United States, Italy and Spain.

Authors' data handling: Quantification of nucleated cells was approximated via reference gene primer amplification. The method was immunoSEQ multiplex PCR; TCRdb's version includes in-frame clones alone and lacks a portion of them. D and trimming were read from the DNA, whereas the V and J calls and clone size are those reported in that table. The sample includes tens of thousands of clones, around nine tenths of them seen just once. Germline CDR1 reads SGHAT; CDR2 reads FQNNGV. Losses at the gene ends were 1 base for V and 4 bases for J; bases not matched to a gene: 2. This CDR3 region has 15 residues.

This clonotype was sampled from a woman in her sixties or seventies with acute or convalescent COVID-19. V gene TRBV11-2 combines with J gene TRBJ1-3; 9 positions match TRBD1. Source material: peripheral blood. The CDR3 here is CASSLGGTGGNTIYF. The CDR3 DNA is TGTGCCAGCAGCTTAGGAGGGACAGGGGGAAACACCATATATTTT.